This TCR beta chain originates from a study of beta chain features in type 1 diabetes. The CDR3 spans 13 residues. Trimming removed 5 bases from V and 3 bases from J, with 8 bases in between. Germline assignment: CDR1 MNHNS and CDR2 SASEGT. Reverse transcribing all isolated RNA meant expressed TCRB transcripts were sequenced. Deep immunoSEQ sequencing covered naive, central memory and regulatory T cell samples. Measured with immunoSEQ multiplex PCR; TCRdb has only the in-frame clones, and not every one. The data contain over 650,000 clones, roughly 13% of them singletons. A word on this clone: Its antigen is not known.

The study's findings and limits: In every one of the four CD4+ subsets, TCRB CDR3s were moderately but significantly shorter in Type 1 diabetes patients.

The chain recombines TRBV6-1 with TRBJ1-5; D is unclear. Sequencing was carried out using naive CD4+ T cells from blood. The sequence came from a man younger than 30 with type 1 diabetes. In DNA, the CDR3 is TGTGCCAGCAGTACCCGCCCCAATCAGCCCCAGCATTTT. It yields the protein CASSTRPNQPQHF.